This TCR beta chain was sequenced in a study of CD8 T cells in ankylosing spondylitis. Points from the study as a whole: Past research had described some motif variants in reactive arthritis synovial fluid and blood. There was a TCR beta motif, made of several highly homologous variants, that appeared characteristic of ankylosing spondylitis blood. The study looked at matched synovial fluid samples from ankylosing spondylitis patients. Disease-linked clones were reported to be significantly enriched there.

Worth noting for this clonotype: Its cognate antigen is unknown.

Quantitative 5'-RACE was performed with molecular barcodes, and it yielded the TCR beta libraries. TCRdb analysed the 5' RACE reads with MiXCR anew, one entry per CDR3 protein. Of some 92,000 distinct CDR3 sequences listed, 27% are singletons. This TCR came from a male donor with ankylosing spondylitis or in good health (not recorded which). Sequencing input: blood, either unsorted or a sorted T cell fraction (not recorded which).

The CDR3 region is CASSLWDSFSNEQFF. The DNA of the CDR3 is TGTGCCAGCAGTTTGTGGGACAGTTTTTCGAATGAGCAGTTCTTC. V usage is TRBV27 and J usage is TRBJ2-1; 7 positions agree with TRBD1. This CDR3 has 15 residues. The germline gives CDR1 MNHEY, CDR2 SMNVEV (reference sequence). V shed 3 bases, J shed 7 bases, and the junction held 9 bases outside the gene matches.